This entry lists 28 T cell receptor beta chains sequenced from one sample in a study of cytomegalovirus exposure and HLA in healthy donors. 13 Jbeta primers and 60 Vbeta primers were used for the PCR. Measured with immunoSEQ multiplex PCR; TCRdb has only the in-frame clones, and not every one. In the table there are approximately 170,000 clones, 79% of which are singletons. The sequencing input was PBMCs. The receptor set was obtained from a woman aged 45-60 years in good health and CMV-seronegative.

This clone was observed a few times. The chain uses TRBV6-1 and TRBJ2-7, with D possibly being TRBD2 (6 bases). The germline V gene encodes CDR1 MNHNS and CDR2 SASEGT. Trimming took off 4 bases at V and 0 bases at J, with 13 bases between the two ends. The CDR3 totals 15 residues. The CDR3 reads CASSAGDFNSYEQYF. DNA of the CDR3: TGTGCCAGCAGTGCGGGGGACTTTAACTCCTACGAGCAGTACTTC.

The chain carries TRBV30 and TRBJ1-2; the D gene is possibly TRBD1 (6 bases). The CDR3 runs to 14 residues. Trimming cost V 1 base and J 6 bases, with 15 bases left between them. Germline CDR1 reads GTSNPN; CDR2 reads SVGIG (reference sequence). CDR3 residues: CAWSDRVGADGYTF. The CDR3 DNA sequence: TGTGCCTGGAGTGACAGGGTCGGGGCGGATGGCTACACCTTC.

The CDR3 nucleotides are TGTGCCAGCAGGGCGGACAGGGGGCGCGTAGAGACCCAGTACTTC. Residues: CASRADRGRVETQYF. The chain links TRBV6-1 to TRBJ2-5; 11 positions agree with TRBD1. Unmatched junction bases numbered 7, after V lost 6 bases and J lost 4 bases. This CDR3 spans 15 amino acids. Germline CDR1 reads MNHNS; CDR2 reads SASEGT.

Only one count was recorded for this clone. V gene TRBV4-1 combines with J gene TRBJ1-1, with TRBD1 matching over 8 bases. The CDR3 covers 16 residues. Trimming took 3 bases from V and 0 from J; bases not matched to a gene: 6. CDR1 is MGHRA, CDR2 YSYEKL, per germline. CDR3 bases: TGCGCCAGCAGCCACCCTGGACAGGGCATGAACACTGAAGCTTTCTTT. This codes for CASSHPGQGMNTEAFF.

This clone occurred once. Germline is not matched at one junction end, which may reflect a read error. V and J are TRBV7-9 and TRBJ1-1; 9 nucleotides align to TRBD1. The CDR3 is 14 residues long. CDR1 is SEHNR and CDR2 is FQNEAQ in the germline V gene (reference sequence). The CDR3 protein is CSSSRTGANTEAFF. The DNA for the CDR3 is TGTTCCAGCAGCCGGACAGGGGCCAACACTGAAGCTTTCTTT.

This clone was recorded a few times. V and J are TRBV19 and TRBJ1-2; 8 bases agree with TRBD1. Germline CDR1 is LNHDA and CDR2 is SQIVND (reference sequence). With V trimmed by 3 bases and J by 4 bases, 10 bases remained unmatched. The CDR3 is made up of 16 amino acids. Written as DNA, the CDR3 is TGTGCCAGTAGTATCCGGCAGGGGGCGGGGAGCTATGGCTACACCTTC. This sequence encodes CASSIRQGAGSYGYTF.

This clone was seen once. V gene TRBV29-1 combines with J gene TRBJ2-1, with 8 bases fitting TRBD1. Germline loops: CDR1 SQVTM, CDR2 ANQGSEA. V gave up 3 bases and J gave up 2 bases; unmatched junction bases: 6. The CDR3 contains 15 residues. The CDR3 nucleotides read TGCAGCGTTGAGGTAGACAGGGGACCCTACAATGAGCAGTTCTTC. Amino acids: CSVEVDRGPYNEQFF.

This chain links TRBV6-4 with TRBJ2-3; 9 bases map to TRBD2. CDR1 is MRHNA and CDR2 is SNTAGT in the germline V gene. With V trimmed by 0 bases and J by 5 bases, 9 bases remained unmatched. CDR3 length equals 17 residues. CDR3 amino acids: CASSDSASGITGDTQYF. The CDR3 nucleotides are TGTGCCAGCAGTGACTCAGCTAGCGGGATTACTGGAGATACGCAGTATTTT.

This clone was detected a few times. The genes are TRBV28 and TRBJ2-7; possibly TRBD1 for D (5 bases). Between the trimmed V and J ends, which lost 6 bases and 4 bases, there was a span of 16 bases. Germline CDR1 MDHEN, CDR2 SYDVKM. This CDR3 contains 14 residues. The CDR3 sequence: CASSREPSSYEQYF. The CDR3 DNA reads TGTGCCAGCAGCAGGGAACCCTCGTCATACGAGCAGTACTTC.

The chain uses TRBV4-1 and TRBJ2-1, with a tentative D call TRBD2 (5 bases). CDR1 is MGHRA, CDR2 YSYEKL, per germline. V lost 0 bases and J lost 3, with 18 bases in between. The CDR3 totals 18 residues. CDR3 nucleotide sequence: TGCGCCAGCAGCCAAGATTTGGAGGAGGCCGCTAGCTACAATGAGCAGTTCTTC. Protein: CASSQDLEEAASYNEQFF.

DNA for the CDR3: TGTGCCAGCTCGAGCGGGGGGGGATACGAGCAGTACTTC. Its protein product is CASSSGGGYEQYF. The genes are TRBV18 and TRBJ2-7; 10 nucleotides match TRBD2. Germline V gene lookup returns CDR1 KGHSH and CDR2 LQKENI. This CDR3 comprises 13 residues. The ends lost 6 bases at V and 4 bases at J; junction bases unmatched: 3.

The CDR3 DNA is TGTGCCAGCAGTTCGGTAGTGGGGGCCGGGAAAAACATTCAGTACTTC. Its protein product is CASSSVVGAGKNIQYF. V is TRBV28 and J is TRBJ2-4, with D possibly being TRBD1 (6 bases). Trimming took off 4 bases at V and 4 bases at J, with 17 bases between the two ends. The CDR3 runs 16 residues. Germline CDR1 and CDR2: MDHEN and SYDVKM.

This clone was seen just once. The limits of the CDR3 on the DNA are not certain, so only TCRdb's listed CDR3 is given. The chain combines TRBV11-2 with TRBJ2-3; the D call in the table, TRBD2, was not verified against the DNA. The CDR3 is 15 residues long, counting both termini. The germline CDR1 and CDR2 sequences are SGHAT and FQNNGV. The CDR3 loop reads CASSFVGPGGDTQYF.

V usage is TRBV5-4 and J usage is TRBJ2-3, with 10 bases matching TRBD2. The CDR3 runs 16 residues. The V and J ends lost 4 bases and 0 bases, in that order; junction bases with no gene match: 5. Germline V CDR1 and CDR2: SGHNT, YYREEE (reference sequence). The DNA for the CDR3 is TGTGCCAGCAGCGCGGGACTAGCGAAGAGCACAGATACGCAGTATTTT. Translating it yields CASSAGLAKSTDTQYF.

This chain uses TRBV7-9 with TRBJ2-7, with 10 bases that match TRBD1. The CDR3 covers 16 residues. The junction had 10 bases not matched to a gene; V was cut back by 5 bases and J by 3 bases. In germline, CDR1 is SEHNR, CDR2 FQNEAQ (reference sequence). The CDR3 DNA sequence: TGTGCCAGCAGCCTTCCCGGGACAGGGGACCTCTACGAGCAGTACTTC. This translates into CASSLPGTGDLYEQYF.

This rearrangement joins TRBV4-3 to TRBJ2-2; maybe TRBD2 (7 bases). CDR1 is LGHNA, CDR2 YSLEER, per germline. Trimming pared 4 bases from V and 0 bases from J, leaving 12 bases between. CDR3 length equals 16 residues. The CDR3 is CASSPRGGANTGELFF. The DNA for the CDR3 is TGCGCCAGCAGCCCAAGAGGGGGGGCGAACACCGGGGAGCTGTTTTTT.

The chain joins TRBV25-1 to TRBJ2-7; TRBD1 agrees at 11 bases. The CDR3 is made up of 15 amino acids. Germline-derived CDR1 and CDR2 are MGHDK and SYGVNS. The V gene end was trimmed by 4 bases and the J gene end by 6 bases; junction bases not matched to a gene: 8. CDR3 in DNA: TGTGCCAGCAGTGCTCCACTAGGACAGGGGGCCGAGCAGTACTTC. Amino acids: CASSAPLGQGAEQYF.

The chain carries TRBV18 and TRBJ2-3, with 14 positions matching TRBD2. This CDR3 is 20 amino acids long. Germline CDR1 and CDR2: KGHSH and LQKENI. V dropped 2 bases and J dropped 0; count of bases not matched to a gene: 10. The CDR3 sequence: CASSPWGLAGDRPSTDTQYF. For the CDR3, the DNA is TGTGCCAGCTCACCATGGGGACTAGCGGGAGATCGTCCTAGCACAGATACGCAGTATTTT. Full variable domain (remainder filled in from reference TRBV18 and TRBJ2-3): NAGVMQNPRHLVRRRGQEARLRCSPMKGHSHVYWYRQLPEEGLKFMVYLQKENIIDESGMPKERFSAEFPKEGPSILRIQQVVRGDSAAYFCASSPWGLAGDRPSTDTQYFGPGTRLTVL.

V is TRBV29-1 and J is TRBJ1-5; D is undetermined. Per germline, CDR1 SQVTM and CDR2 ANQGSEA. The CDR3 covers 14 residues. V was trimmed by 6 bases and J by 2 bases, leaving 14 bases between them. The CDR3 DNA reads as TGCAGCGTGGCAGTAGGAGTGGGCAATCAGCCCCAGCATTTT. Translation: CSVAVGVGNQPQHF.

The rearrangement links TRBV6-6 to TRBJ2-3; 9 positions agree with TRBD2. The CDR3 extends over 16 amino acids. V was pared by 5 bases and J by 0 bases, with 6 bases of the junction left unmatched. From germline, CDR1 is MNHNY and CDR2 SVGAGI (reference sequence). The CDR3 DNA reads as TGTGCCAGCAGTAGCATAGCGGGAGCCAGCACAGATACGCAGTATTTT. Its protein is CASSSIAGASTDTQYF.

The V gene is TRBV7-3, the J gene TRBJ2-5; 11 nucleotides agree with TRBD2. Germline V gene lookup returns CDR1 SGHTA and CDR2 FQGTGA. The V and J ends lost 4 bases and 2 bases, in that order; junction bases with no gene match: 3. The CDR3 consists of 15 residues. CDR3 region: CASSSLAGGQETQYF. The CDR3 nucleotides read TGTGCCAGCAGCTCTTTAGCGGGAGGGCAAGAGACCCAGTACTTC.

The V gene is TRBV9, the J gene TRBJ2-1; a weak D match, TRBD1 (5 bases). This CDR3 comprises 13 residues. Germline V lookup: CDR1 SGDLS, CDR2 YYNGEE. Trimming removed 1 base at V and 6 bases at J, with 8 bases between. The CDR3 DNA sequence: TGTGCCAGCAGCGTACTAGGGGTCAATGAGCAGTTCTTC. It encodes CASSVLGVNEQFF.

This chain joins TRBV6-4 and TRBJ2-3, with TRBD1 identical over 7 bases. The CDR3 has 14 residues. Germline lookup yields CDR1 MRHNA and CDR2 SNTAGT. The V and J ends lost 5 bases and 1 base, in that order; junction bases with no gene match: 3. The CDR3 bases are TGTGCCAGCAGTTACGGACAGGGCACAGATACGCAGTATTTT. As protein: CASSYGQGTDTQYF.

This chain links TRBV5-1 with TRBJ2-2, with TRBD1 as a possible D gene (6 bases). V shed 4 bases and J shed 5 bases, with 9 bases lying between them. Germline lookup yields CDR1 SGHRS and CDR2 YFSETQ. There are 13 residues in the CDR3. CDR3 nucleotides: TGCGCCAGCAGCAATCAGGGGACCGGGGAGCTGTTTTTT. This codes for CASSNQGTGELFF.

The rearrangement uses TRBV6-6 and TRBJ1-5; D may be TRBD1 (6 bases). The CDR3 is 15 amino acids. CDR1 and CDR2 from the germline V gene are MNHNY and SVGAGI (reference sequence). The germline V and J ends were trimmed by 6 bases and 0 bases, with 12 bases remaining between them. This CDR3 reads CASRDQGHSNQPQHF. CDR3 sequence (DNA): TGTGCCAGCAGGGACCAGGGGCATAGCAATCAGCCCCAGCATTTT.

The rearrangement joins TRBV7-2 to TRBJ1-4; maybe TRBD1 (5 bases). V was shortened by 2 bases and J by 12 bases, with 13 bases between the two germline ends. This CDR3 contains 13 residues. CDR1 is SGHTA, CDR2 FQGNSA, per germline. CDR3 sequence: CASSLPGLPQLFF. DNA for the CDR3: TGTGCCAGCAGCTTACCGGGACTCCCACAACTGTTTTTT.

This sequence joins TRBV4-2 and TRBJ2-5; 7 positions agree with TRBD1. The CDR3 covers 16 residues. Germline CDR1 LGHNA, CDR2 YNFKEQ. V gave up 5 bases and J gave up 1 base; unmatched junction bases: 10. CDR3 residues: CASSKTGTVAQETQYF. The DNA of the CDR3 is TGTGCCAGCAGCAAGACCGGGACAGTAGCCCAAGAGACCCAGTACTTC.

In this sample, this clone turned up a few times. This chain connects TRBV7-9 to TRBJ2-1, with D possibly being TRBD2 (5 bases). V was clipped by 3 bases and J by 0 bases, with 9 bases between them. This CDR3 comprises 15 residues. The germline CDR1 and CDR2 sequences are SEHNR and FQNEAQ (reference sequence). Here the CDR3 DNA reads TGTGCCAGCAGCTTTCTGGGGAGCTCCTACAATGAGCAGTTCTTC. Protein sequence: CASSFLGSSYNEQFF.